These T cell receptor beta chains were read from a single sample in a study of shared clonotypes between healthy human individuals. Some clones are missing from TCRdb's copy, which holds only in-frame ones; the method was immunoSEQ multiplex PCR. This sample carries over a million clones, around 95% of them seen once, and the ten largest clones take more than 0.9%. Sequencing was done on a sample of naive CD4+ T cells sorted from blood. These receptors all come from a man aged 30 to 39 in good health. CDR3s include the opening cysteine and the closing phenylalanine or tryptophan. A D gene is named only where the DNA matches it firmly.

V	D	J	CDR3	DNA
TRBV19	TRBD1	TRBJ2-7	CASSPRGTGIYEQYF	TGTGCCAGTAGTCCGCGGGGGACAGGGATCTACGAGCAGTACTTC
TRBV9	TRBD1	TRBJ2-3	CASTRDGRQGTDTQYF	TGTGCCAGCACTCGGGACGGACGACAGGGGACAGATACGCAGTATTTT
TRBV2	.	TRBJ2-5	CASRKRGHGTQETQYF	TGTGCCAGCAGGAAGCGAGGCCACGGGACTCAAGAGACCCAGTACTTC
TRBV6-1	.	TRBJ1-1	CASRARMNTEAFF	TGTGCCAGCAGGGCAAGGATGAACACTGAAGCTTTCTTT
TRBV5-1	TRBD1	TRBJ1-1	CASSSGQGSYMNTEAFF	TGCGCCAGCAGCTCAGGACAGGGATCTTACATGAACACTGAAGCTTTCTTT
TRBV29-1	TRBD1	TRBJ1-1	CSVAVGGAETAFF	TGCAGCGTCGCCGTAGGGGGCGCTGAGACAGCTTTCTTT
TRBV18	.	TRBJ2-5	CASSPGTRETQYF	TGTGCCAGCTCCCCGGGCACCCGAGAGACCCAGTACTTC
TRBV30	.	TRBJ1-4	CAWRQGGNEKLFF	TGTGCCTGGAGACAAGGGGGTAATGAAAAACTGTTTTTT
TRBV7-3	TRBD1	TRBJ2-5	CASSLTGTGAKETQYF	TGTGCCAGCAGCTTAACCGGGACAGGGGCCAAAGAGACCCAGTACTTC
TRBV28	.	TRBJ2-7	CASRQGFYEQYF	TGTGCCAGCAGGCAGGGGTTCTACGAGCAGTACTTC